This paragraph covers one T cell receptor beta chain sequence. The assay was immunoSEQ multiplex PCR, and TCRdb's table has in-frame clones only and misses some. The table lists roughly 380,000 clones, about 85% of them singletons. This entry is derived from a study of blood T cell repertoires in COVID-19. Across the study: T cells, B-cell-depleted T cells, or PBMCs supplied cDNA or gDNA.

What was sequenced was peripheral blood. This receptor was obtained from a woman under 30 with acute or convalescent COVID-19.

The CDR3 DNA is TGTGCCAGCAGTGAAATTGGTAGCGGGGATACGCAGTATTTT. Translating it yields CASSEIGSGDTQYF. The chain links TRBV2 to TRBJ2-3; 7 bases line up with TRBD2. V shed 2 bases and J 6 bases; nucleotides not matched to a gene: 5. Germline V gene sequence: CDR1 SNHLY, CDR2 FYNNEI. CDR3 size: 14 residues.